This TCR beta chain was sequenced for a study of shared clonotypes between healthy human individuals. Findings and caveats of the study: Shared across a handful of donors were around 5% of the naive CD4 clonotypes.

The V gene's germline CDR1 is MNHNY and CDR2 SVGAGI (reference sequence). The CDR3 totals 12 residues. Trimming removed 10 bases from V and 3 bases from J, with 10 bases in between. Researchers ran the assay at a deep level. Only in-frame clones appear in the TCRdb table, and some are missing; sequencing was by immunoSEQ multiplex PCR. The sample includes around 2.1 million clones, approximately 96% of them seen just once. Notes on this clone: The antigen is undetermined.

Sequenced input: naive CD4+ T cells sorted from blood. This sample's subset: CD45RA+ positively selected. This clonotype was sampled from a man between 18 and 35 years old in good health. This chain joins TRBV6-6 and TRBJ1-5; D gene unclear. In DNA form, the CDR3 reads TGTGCCACCGGGAACCTCAATCAGCCCCAGCATTTT. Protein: CATGNLNQPQHF.